One sample yielded the 28 T cell receptor beta chains listed below, sequenced in a study of cytomegalovirus exposure and HLA in healthy donors. Both 60 Vbeta primers and 13 Jbeta primers went into the PCR. Clones were read by immunoSEQ multiplex PCR, and TCRdb kept only the in-frame ones, dropping some. The data show under 200,000 clones, around 82% seen once. Material: PBMCs. The origin of the receptors is a boy aged 5-17 years in good health and CMV-seronegative.

This chain joins TRBV11-3 and TRBJ2-3; 7 nucleotides agree with TRBD2. Trimming cost V 5 bases and J 4 bases; bases outside gene matches: 9. The CDR3 covers 15 residues. CDR1 is SGHNT and CDR2 is YENEEA in the germline V gene. CDR3 nucleotides: TGTGCCAGCAGCCACAGGTCTAGCGGATCAGATACGCAGTATTTT. Translation: CASSHRSSGSDTQYF.

The V and J genes are TRBV5-1 and TRBJ2-7; D remains ambiguous. The CDR3 contains 15 residues. With 4 bases removed from V and 3 bases from J, the gap between germline ends came to 17 bases. CDR1 is SGHRS and CDR2 is YFSETQ in the germline V gene. CDR3: CASSPLRKLVYEQYF. The CDR3 nucleotides are TGCGCCAGCAGCCCCCTCCGAAAGCTTGTCTACGAGCAGTACTTC. Based on the CDR3 plus reference TRBV5-1 and TRBJ2-7, the full variable domain is KAGVTQTPRYLIKTRGQQVTLSCSPISGHRSVSWYQQTPGQGLQFLFEYFSETQRNKGNFPGRFSGRQFSNSRSEMNVSTLELGDSALYLCASSPLRKLVYEQYFGPGTRLTVT.

The J gene is TRBJ1-5, the V gene TRBV30; D is ambiguous. V dropped 5 bases and J dropped 2 bases, with 4 bases sitting between them. The CDR3 has 11 residues. Germline CDR1 reads GTSNPN; CDR2 reads SVGIG (reference sequence). CDR3 amino acids: CAWRGNQPQHF. The CDR3 DNA reads as TGTGCCTGGCGAGGCAATCAGCCCCAGCATTTT.

The J gene is TRBJ1-5, the V gene TRBV7-2, with D maybe TRBD1 (6 bases). This CDR3 has 15 amino acids. Germline lookup yields CDR1 SGHTA and CDR2 FQGNSA. The ends were cut back, 2 bases at V and 2 bases at J, with 10 bases in the middle. The CDR3: CASSLKSGGNQPQHF. In DNA, the CDR3 is TGTGCCAGCAGCTTAAAGTCAGGGGGCAATCAGCCCCAGCATTTT.

The chain carries TRBV2 and TRBJ1-4; D is undetermined. The CDR3 sequence is 14 residues long. The germline V and J ends were trimmed by 3 bases and 5 bases, with 10 bases remaining between them. From germline, CDR1 is SNHLY and CDR2 FYNNEI. As DNA, the CDR3 is TGTGCCAGCAGTGAGACACCTATCAATGAAAAACTGTTTTTT. Residues: CASSETPINEKLFF.

The chain combines TRBV7-2 with TRBJ1-5; 9 bases are a match to TRBD1. The germline CDR1 and CDR2 sequences are SGHTA and FQGNSA. The CDR3 is 16 amino acids. Germline trimming cut 1 base from V and 3 bases from J; bases unmatched to any gene: 4. The CDR3 is CASSLGGTGLNQPQHF. In DNA, the CDR3 is TGTGCCAGCAGCTTAGGAGGGACAGGGCTCAATCAGCCCCAGCATTTT.

V usage is TRBV13 and J usage is TRBJ1-1, with TRBD1 matching 7 bases. The CDR3 runs to 14 residues. The ends lost 0 bases at V and 6 bases at J; junction bases unmatched: 4. CDR1 and CDR2 from the germline V gene are PRHDT and FYEKMQ (reference sequence). The DNA for the CDR3 is TGTGCCAGCAGCTTAGGACAGGGGACCGCTGAAGCTTTCTTT. It encodes CASSLGQGTAEAFF.

The chain employs TRBV9 and TRBJ1-1, with D maybe TRBD1 (6 bases). Germline V gene data show CDR1 as SGDLS and CDR2 as YYNGEE. The CDR3 is made up of 15 amino acids. V shed 0 bases and J shed 6 bases, with 15 bases lying between them. Written as DNA, the CDR3 is TGTGCCAGCAGCGTAGCTCTCCAGGGGCCGTCTGAAGCTTTCTTT. Protein product: CASSVALQGPSEAFF. The whole variable domain, filled in from reference TRBV9 and TRBJ1-1, reads DSGVTQTPKHLITATGQRVTLRCSPRSGDLSVYWYQQSLDQGLQFLIQYYNGEERAKGNILERFSAQQFPDLHSELNLSSLELGDSALYFCASSVALQGPSEAFFGQGTRLTVV.

V gene TRBV19 combines with J gene TRBJ1-1; 8 bases align to TRBD1. The length of the CDR3 is 16 residues. Germline V lookup: CDR1 LNHDA, CDR2 SQIVND (reference sequence). V lost 4 bases to trimming and J lost 5 bases; unmatched junction nucleotides: 12. CDR3 residues: CASSSLDRGFRTEAFF. DNA for the CDR3: TGTGCCAGTAGTAGCCTAGACAGGGGCTTTAGAACTGAAGCTTTCTTT.

The V gene is TRBV5-6, the J gene TRBJ2-3; maybe TRBD1 (5 bases). The CDR3 has 16 residues. Looked up from germline, CDR1 is SGHDT and CDR2 is YYEEEE. V was trimmed by 0 bases and J by 0 bases, leaving 11 bases between them. The DNA for the CDR3 is TGTGCCAGCAGCTTGGTGACAGCCACTAGCACAGATACGCAGTATTTT. Protein: CASSLVTATSTDTQYF.

The genes are TRBV4-2 and TRBJ2-7, with TRBD2 identical over 11 bases. Trimming took 4 bases from V and 0 from J; bases not matched to a gene: 20. The CDR3 length is 21 residues. From germline, CDR1 is LGHNA and CDR2 YNFKEQ. For the CDR3, the DNA is TGTGCCAGCAGCCGAACTAGCGGGGAGACCGTAGCGGGAGGGCCCTCCTACGAGCAGTACTTC. Amino acid sequence: CASSRTSGETVAGGPSYEQYF.

This chain uses TRBV5-1 with TRBJ1-3; 8 nucleotides line up with TRBD1. CDR3 length: 17 residues. Trimming took 4 bases from V and 1 from J; bases not matched to a gene: 10. Germline V lookup: CDR1 SGHRS, CDR2 YFSETQ. CDR3 in amino acids: CASSGRTGGGSGNTIYF. The CDR3 coding sequence is TGCGCCAGCAGCGGGCGAACAGGGGGGGGATCTGGAAACACCATATATTTT.

The chain combines TRBV30 with TRBJ2-7, with 9 bases matching TRBD1. V was pared by 3 bases and J by 4 bases, with 7 bases of the junction left unmatched. Looked up from germline, CDR1 is GTSNPN and CDR2 is SVGIG (reference sequence). The CDR3 extends over 14 amino acids. The CDR3 is CAWSHPDRGYEQYF. The CDR3 DNA is TGTGCCTGGAGCCACCCGGACAGGGGTTACGAGCAGTACTTC.

This clone occurred a few times. The chain carries TRBV6-1 and TRBJ1-1, with TRBD1 matching 9 bases. The CDR3 totals 14 residues. CDR1 and CDR2 from the germline V gene are MNHNS and SASEGT. Trimming cost V 6 bases and J 1 base; bases outside gene matches: 3. The CDR3 loop reads CASRTGGGNTEAFF. CDR3 nucleotide sequence: TGTGCCAGCAGGACAGGGGGAGGGAACACTGAAGCTTTCTTT.

CDR3 sequence reads: CASSPYGTSSYNEQFF. The CDR3 DNA sequence: TGTGCCAGCAGCCCCTATGGGACTAGTTCCTACAATGAGCAGTTCTTC. This chain connects TRBV7-3 to TRBJ2-1; 8 bases align to TRBD2. Germline V lookup: CDR1 SGHTA, CDR2 FQGTGA. CDR3 size: 16 residues. The junction had 7 bases not matched to a gene; V was cut back by 5 bases and J by 1 base.

Concerning this clone itself: Mismatch with germline at one junction end may stem from a read error. The chain joins TRBV7-9 to TRBJ1-2, with unresolved D. Germline values: CDR1 SEHNR, CDR2 FQNEAQ (reference sequence). The CDR3 is 12 residues long. DNA for the CDR3: TGTTCCAGCAGCTTGGCCACCTATGGCTACACCTTC. Translating it yields CSSSLATYGYTF.

The chain joins TRBV28 to TRBJ2-7; TRBD1 matches 7 bases. CDR1 is MDHEN and CDR2 is SYDVKM in the germline V gene. V shed 6 bases and J 1 base; nucleotides not matched to a gene: 12. The CDR3 length is 16 residues. As DNA, the CDR3 is TGTGCCAGCAGCTACCATAGGGGACAGCATTCCTACGAGCAGTACTTC. Amino acid sequence: CASSYHRGQHSYEQYF.

The V and J genes are TRBV7-9 and TRBJ2-3; TRBD2 agrees at 8 bases. Germline V CDR1 and CDR2: SEHNR, FQNEAQ (reference sequence). This CDR3 has 16 residues. Unmatched junction bases numbered 10, after V lost 5 bases and J lost 3 bases. The CDR3 is CASSPNIGLATDTQYF. CDR3 coding DNA: TGTGCCAGCAGCCCTAATATCGGACTAGCTACAGATACGCAGTATTTT.

The chain uses TRBV2 and TRBJ1-5; TRBD1 is a possible D gene (5 bases). CDR1 SNHLY and CDR2 FYNNEI come from the germline V gene. The CDR3 spans 14 residues. The V end was cut by 5 bases, the J end by 0 bases, with 8 bases between. The CDR3 region has the DNA TGTGCCAGCAGTCCTCAGGGTAGCAATCAGCCCCAGCATTTT. This encodes CASSPQGSNQPQHF.

The chain employs TRBV27 and TRBJ1-1; 9 nucleotides match TRBD1. The CDR3 covers 13 residues. V was pared by 2 bases and J by 9 bases, with 4 bases of the junction left unmatched. CDR1 and CDR2 from the germline V gene are MNHEY and SMNVEV (reference sequence). The DNA of the CDR3 is TGTGCCAGCAGTTTACCAAACAGGGGGCAAGCTTTCTTT. Translating it yields CASSLPNRGQAFF.

The chain couples TRBV28 to TRBJ1-2, with D perhaps TRBD1 (6 bases). This CDR3 has 13 amino acids. The germline CDR1 and CDR2 sequences are MDHEN and SYDVKM. Between the trimmed V and J ends, which lost 6 bases and 4 bases, there was a span of 12 bases. This CDR3 reads CASSYGQSYGYTF. CDR3 DNA: TGTGCCAGCAGCTACGGACAGAGCTATGGCTACACCTTC.

V usage is TRBV9 and J usage is TRBJ2-2, with 9 positions matching TRBD2. V was clipped by 0 bases and J by 5 bases; unmatched bases: 5. The germline CDR1 and CDR2 sequences are SGDLS and YYNGEE. This CDR3 is built from 16 residues. The CDR3 region has the DNA TGTGCCAGCAGCGTAGCCGGGACTAGCAATACCGGGGAGCTGTTTTTT. This gives the protein CASSVAGTSNTGELFF.

V and J are TRBV9 and TRBJ2-1, with 9 bases fitting TRBD2. The CDR3 loop spans 16 amino acids. The V gene's germline CDR1 is SGDLS and CDR2 YYNGEE. With 0 bases clipped from V and 8 bases from J, the junction kept 9 bases outside the gene matches. CDR3 DNA sequence: TGTGCCAGCAGCGTAGAGTTGGGACTAGCCCGACATGAGCAGTTCTTC. Residues: CASSVELGLARHEQFF.

V usage is TRBV30 and J usage is TRBJ1-2; D unresolved. Germline lookup yields CDR1 GTSNPN and CDR2 SVGIG (reference sequence). The CDR3 spans 11 residues. Trimming removed 2 bases at V and 6 bases at J, with 7 bases between. This CDR3 reads CAWSRADGYTF. CDR3 nucleotide sequence: TGTGCCTGGAGTAGAGCGGATGGCTACACCTTC.

The genes are TRBV5-1 and TRBJ1-3, with a tentative D call TRBD1 (5 bases). This CDR3 comprises 17 residues. Germline V lookup: CDR1 SGHRS, CDR2 YFSETQ. V was cut by 6 bases and J by 0 bases, with 19 bases left in between. CDR3 nucleotide sequence: TGCGCCAGCACCCATGGGACGGGGGGGAGCTCTGGAAACACCATATATTTT. Encoded protein: CASTHGTGGSSGNTIYF.

The chain uses TRBV4-1 and TRBJ2-5; D uncertain. CDR1 is MGHRA and CDR2 is YSYEKL in the germline V gene. V was shortened by 1 base and J by 11 bases, with 11 bases between the two germline ends. This CDR3 is 12 amino acids long. CDR3 in amino acids: CASSQVQEEQYF. The CDR3 DNA sequence: TGCGCCAGCAGCCAAGTCCAAGAGGAGCAGTACTTC.

This clone was observed once. This chain joins TRBV5-1 and TRBJ2-7; no clear D. Germline CDR1 SGHRS, CDR2 YFSETQ. The CDR3 spans 13 residues. Trimming pared 0 bases from V and 5 bases from J, leaving 9 bases between. The DNA of the CDR3 is TGCGCCAGCAGCTTGGGAGGTGCCAACGAGCAGTACTTC. It is translated as CASSLGGANEQYF.

The chain joins TRBV5-6 to TRBJ2-1; TRBD1 might be the D (6 bases). The CDR3 is 11 residues long. The germline V gene has CDR1 SGHDT and CDR2 YYEEEE. V was clipped by 5 bases and J by 9 bases, with 9 bases between them. CDR3 loop: CASRGGSEQFF. The DNA for the CDR3 is TGTGCCAGCAGAGGGGGTAGTGAGCAGTTCTTC.